One and the same sample provided the 28 T cell receptor beta chains below, sequenced in a study of T cell changes during pregnancy in multiple sclerosis. Sequencing was performed with immunoSEQ multiplex PCR; in TCRdb, only in-frame clones are kept and a portion is missing. The sample contains approximately 97,000 clones, around 92% of which appear only once. Sample: peripheral blood, taken after pregnancy. The receptor source for this set is a female donor in good health, enrolled as a control in a pregnancy study.

The genes are TRBV5-1 and TRBJ2-5, with TRBD2 matching 10 bases. Germline assignment: CDR1 SGHRS and CDR2 YFSETQ. This CDR3 is built from 16 residues. The V gene end was trimmed by 1 base and the J gene end by 2 bases; junction bases not matched to a gene: 5. The CDR3 loop is CASSLSGAGGQETQYF. In nucleotides, the CDR3 is TGCGCCAGCAGCTTGTCCGGAGCGGGGGGGCAAGAGACCCAGTACTTC.

The count of this clone is one. This chain connects TRBV7-2 to TRBJ2-5, with unresolved D. The CDR3 has 12 residues. Trimming removed 2 bases at V and 5 bases at J, with 6 bases between. The germline V gene has CDR1 SGHTA and CDR2 FQGNSA. This chain's CDR3 is CASSLTAETQYF. The CDR3 DNA reads TGTGCCAGCAGCTTAACAGCCGAGACCCAGTACTTC.

This clone was recorded a few times. This chain uses TRBV30 with TRBJ1-4; tentative D call: TRBD1 (5 bases). Trimming cost V 2 bases and J 7 bases, with 14 bases left between them. The CDR3 covers 14 residues. The germline V gene has CDR1 GTSNPN and CDR2 SVGIG (reference sequence). For the CDR3, the DNA is TGTGCCTGGAGTCCGGGGGGGAAGATTGAAAAACTGTTTTTT. Its protein product is CAWSPGGKIEKLFF. The full variable domain, in which reference TRBV30 and TRBJ1-4 provide the parts outside the CDR3, is SQTIHQWPATLVQPVGSPLSLECTVEGTSNPNLYWYRQAAGRGLQLLFYSVGIGQISSEVPQNLSASRPQDRQFILSSKKLLLSDSGFYLCAWSPGGKIEKLFFGSGTQLSVL.

The chain is built from TRBV7-2 and TRBJ2-3; D unclear. CDR3 length: 12 residues. In germline, CDR1 is SGHTA, CDR2 FQGNSA. V was cut by 2 bases and J by 5 bases, with 5 bases left in between. The CDR3 sequence: CASSLLGDTQYF. The DNA for the CDR3 is TGTGCCAGCAGCTTACTAGGAGATACGCAGTATTTT.

The gene calls are TRBV11-2 and TRBJ1-1; D call uncertain. Germline CDR1 and CDR2: SGHAT and FQNNGV. Trimming took 2 bases from V and 4 from J, leaving 8 bases between them. This CDR3 is built from 13 residues. CDR3 sequence (DNA): TGTGCCAGCAGCTTAAAGGGAGGCACTGAAGCTTTCTTT. This codes for CASSLKGGTEAFF.

The gene calls are TRBV7-9 and TRBJ1-1; 9 nucleotides align to TRBD1. This CDR3 region has 17 residues. With V trimmed by 2 bases and J by 6 bases, 13 bases remained unmatched. Germline CDR1 is SEHNR and CDR2 is FQNEAQ (reference sequence). CDR3 DNA sequence: TGTGCCAGCAGCTTATCATGGGGAAGCAACAGGGGGCCTGAAGCTTTCTTT. Translating it yields CASSLSWGSNRGPEAFF.

This rearrangement joins TRBV6-5 to TRBJ2-3; possibly TRBD2 for D (6 bases). CDR1 is MNHEY, CDR2 SVGAGI, per germline. Trimming left V 5 bases short and J 8 bases short, with 14 bases between. This CDR3 spans 13 amino acids. The CDR3 spells CASSTTSSATQYF. CDR3 nucleotide sequence: TGTGCCAGCAGTACGACTAGTAGTGCTACGCAGTATTTT.

The J gene is TRBJ2-7, the V gene TRBV28; 9 nucleotides agree with TRBD1. Unmatched junction bases numbered 6, after V lost 6 bases and J lost 3 bases. This CDR3 is built from 14 residues. Germline assignment: CDR1 MDHEN and CDR2 SYDVKM. The CDR3 DNA reads as TGTGCCAGCAGGGGACAGGGTAACTTCTACGAGCAGTACTTC. Translation gives CASRGQGNFYEQYF.

CDR3 sequence reads: CASSGYYYGYTF. As DNA, the CDR3 is TGTGCCAGCAGCGGATACTACTATGGCTACACCTTC. The V gene is TRBV9, the J gene TRBJ1-2; no clear D gene. CDR1 and CDR2 (germline): SGDLS, YYNGEE. V lost 3 bases and J 3 bases, leaving 6 bases between the germline ends. This CDR3 is built from 12 residues.

This clone has a single count. This CDR3 is also generated by other DNA sequences in the sample. The genes are TRBV2 and TRBJ2-7; the match to TRBD1 covers 8 bases. With 7 bases clipped from V and 7 bases from J, the junction kept 6 bases outside the gene matches. The germline V gene has CDR1 SNHLY and CDR2 FYNNEI. The CDR3 runs to 12 residues. CDR3 nucleotide sequence: TGTGCCAGCATGGGGACAGGCCAGGAGCAGTACTTC. This sequence encodes CASMGTGQEQYF. Full variable domain (outside the CDR3, taken from reference TRBV2 and TRBJ2-7): EPEVTQTPSHQVTQMGQEVILRCVPISNHLYFYWYRQILGQKVEFLVSFYNNEISEKSEIFDDQFSVERPDGSNFTLKIRSTKLEDSAMYFCASMGTGQEQYFGPGTRLTVT.

The chain joins TRBV5-1 to TRBJ1-3; TRBD1 is a possible D gene (5 bases). The CDR3 spans 16 residues. V was shortened by 0 bases and J by 4 bases, with 14 bases between the two germline ends. Germline values: CDR1 SGHRS, CDR2 YFSETQ. In DNA form, the CDR3 reads TGCGCCAGCAGCTTGGCAGGGCCCGGTCGGGGAAACACCATATATTTT. It yields the protein CASSLAGPGRGNTIYF.

The chain couples TRBV5-4 to TRBJ2-5; 7 nucleotides line up with TRBD1. The CDR3 runs 13 residues. V shed 3 bases, J shed 5 bases, and the junction held 4 bases outside the gene matches. The V gene's germline CDR1 is SGHNT and CDR2 YYREEE (reference sequence). The CDR3 protein is CASSSDRRETQYF. DNA of the CDR3: TGTGCCAGCAGCTCGGACAGGCGGGAGACCCAGTACTTC.

The chain uses TRBV7-8 and TRBJ2-7; 9 bases fit TRBD1. Germline-derived CDR1 and CDR2 are SGHVS and FQNEAQ. V lost 3 bases, J lost 7 bases, and 7 bases stayed unmatched. The CDR3 totals 14 residues. CDR3 region: CASSFMGQGGEQYF. CDR3 nucleotide sequence: TGTGCCAGCAGCTTCATGGGACAGGGTGGAGAGCAGTACTTC.

This chain joins TRBV2 and TRBJ1-6; D unclear. The CDR3 loop spans 15 amino acids. The germline V gene has CDR1 SNHLY and CDR2 FYNNEI. V dropped 6 bases and J dropped 7 bases, with 16 bases sitting between them. CDR3 coding DNA: TGTGCCAGCAGCGCCATACTTGGGCAGAATTCACCCCTCCACTTT. Protein sequence: CASSAILGQNSPLHF.

The gene calls are TRBV29-1 and TRBJ1-1; a weak D match, TRBD1 (5 bases). V was trimmed by 4 bases and J by 1 base, leaving 13 bases between them. The CDR3 loop spans 14 amino acids. Germline assignment: CDR1 SQVTM and CDR2 ANQGSEA. DNA of the CDR3: TGCAGCGTTGTCTGGGGGAGGGCGAACACTGAAGCTTTCTTT. Translation: CSVVWGRANTEAFF. Using reference TRBV29-1 and TRBJ1-1 for the parts outside the CDR3, the full variable domain is SAVISQKPSRDICQRGTSLTIQCQVDSQVTMMFWYRQQPGQSLTLIATANQGSEATYESGFVIDKFPISRPNLTFSTLTVSNMSPEDSSIYLCSVVWGRANTEAFFGQGTRLTVV.

The V and J genes are TRBV30 and TRBJ1-4; TRBD1 agrees at 7 bases. Germline assignment: CDR1 GTSNPN and CDR2 SVGIG (reference sequence). With 2 bases clipped from V and 3 bases from J, the junction kept 6 bases outside the gene matches. The CDR3 totals 15 residues. In DNA, the CDR3 is TGTGCCTGGAGTCCTGACAGGGTGGCTAATGAAAAACTGTTTTTT. This encodes CAWSPDRVANEKLFF. The variable domain in full, with the rest retrieved from reference TRBV30 and TRBJ1-4, is SQTIHQWPATLVQPVGSPLSLECTVEGTSNPNLYWYRQAAGRGLQLLFYSVGIGQISSEVPQNLSASRPQDRQFILSSKKLLLSDSGFYLCAWSPDRVANEKLFFGSGTQLSVL.

The chain combines TRBV28 with TRBJ2-5; 11 nucleotides align to TRBD1. This CDR3 is built from 17 residues. J lost 5 bases, V lost 6 bases, and 14 bases had no gene match. Germline V gives CDR1 MDHEN, CDR2 SYDVKM. CDR3 in DNA: TGTGCCAGCAGACCGCAGTCGAGGACAGGGGGCCGGGAGACCCAGTACTTC. Translated: CASRPQSRTGGRETQYF.

The chain links TRBV5-6 to TRBJ2-2; TRBD1 agrees at 9 bases. After removal of 1 base from V and 5 bases from J, the junction contained 6 bases not matched to a gene. The CDR3 covers 16 residues. The germline CDR1 and CDR2 sequences are SGHDT and YYEEEE. For the CDR3, the DNA is TGTGCCAGCAGCTTGTTAGGGACAGGGTCAACCGGGGAGCTGTTTTTT. Amino acid sequence: CASSLLGTGSTGELFF. Full variable domain (outside the CDR3, taken from reference TRBV5-6 and TRBJ2-2): DAGVTQSPTHLIKTRGQQVTLRCSPKSGHDTVSWYQQALGQGPQFIFQYYEEEERQRGNFPDRFSGHQFPNYSSELNVNALLLGDSALYLCASSLLGTGSTGELFFGEGSRLTVL.

The chain is built from TRBV6-5 and TRBJ1-1, with 8 bases identical to TRBD1. Germline V gives CDR1 MNHEY, CDR2 SVGAGI. With 7 bases clipped from V and 0 bases from J, the junction kept 7 bases outside the gene matches. The CDR3 runs 15 residues. CDR3 region: CASMAGGIVNTEAFF. DNA of the CDR3: TGTGCCAGCATGGCAGGGGGCATAGTGAACACTGAAGCTTTCTTT.

The V gene is TRBV18, the J gene TRBJ1-4, with D possibly being TRBD1 (5 bases). The germline CDR1 and CDR2 sequences are KGHSH and LQKENI. The CDR3 sequence is 14 residues long. Between the trimmed V and J ends, which lost 3 bases and 8 bases, there was a span of 13 bases. The CDR3 nucleotides read TGTGCCAGCTCACCCCCGCTACGGGGGGAAAAACTGTTTTTT. Its protein is CASSPPLRGEKLFF.

The table lists this clone with a few counts. The J gene is TRBJ1-1, the V gene TRBV7-3; D possibly corresponds to TRBD1 (6 bases). CDR3 length: 16 residues. Looked up from germline, CDR1 is SGHTA and CDR2 is FQGTGA. Trimming stripped 0 bases from V and 0 bases from J, with 11 bases between. The CDR3 loop is CASSLTWGPLNTEAFF. The CDR3 nucleotides are TGTGCCAGCAGCTTAACGTGGGGGCCATTGAACACTGAAGCTTTCTTT. Together with reference TRBV7-3 and TRBJ1-1, the CDR3 gives the full variable domain: GAGVSQTPSNKVTEKGKYVELRCDPISGHTALYWYRQSLGQGPEFLIYFQGTGAADDSGLPNDRFFAVRPEGSVSTLKIQRTERGDSAVYLCASSLTWGPLNTEAFFGQGTRLTVV.

CDR3 residues: CASSHHPNEQYF. The CDR3, as DNA: TGTGCCAGCAGCCACCACCCTAACGAGCAGTACTTC. This sequence joins TRBV7-2 and TRBJ2-7, with D uncertain. Germline V gene sequence: CDR1 SGHTA, CDR2 FQGNSA. Trimming removed 5 bases at V and 5 bases at J, with 10 bases between. This CDR3 is 12 amino acids long.

The rearrangement joins TRBV6-5 to TRBJ2-2; D perhaps matches TRBD1 (6 bases). V gave up 10 bases and J gave up 4 bases, with 13 bases separating them. The CDR3 runs to 13 residues. Germline CDR1 is MNHEY and CDR2 is SVGAGI. In nucleotides, the CDR3 is TGTGCCACAAGGGGGTCGGGCACCGGGGAGCTGTTTTTT. Its translation is CATRGSGTGELFF.

V is TRBV14 and J is TRBJ2-1, with TRBD2 identical over 13 bases. The CDR3 has 16 amino acids. After removal of 7 bases from V and 5 bases from J, the junction contained 8 bases not matched to a gene. The germline V gene encodes CDR1 SGHDN and CDR2 FVKESK. CDR3 in amino acids: CASTGRGLAGHNEQFF. DNA of the CDR3: TGTGCCAGCACCGGACGGGGACTAGCGGGGCACAATGAGCAGTTCTTC. The whole variable domain, remainder taken from reference TRBV14 and TRBJ2-1, is EAGVTQFPSHSVIEKGQTVTLRCDPISGHDNLYWYRRVMGKEIKFLLHFVKESKQDESGMPNNRFLAERTGGTYSTLKVQPAELEDSGVYFCASTGRGLAGHNEQFFGPGTRLTVL.

The chain joins TRBV7-2 to TRBJ1-4; 7 positions agree with TRBD1. Germline V gene sequence: CDR1 SGHTA, CDR2 FQGNSA. This CDR3 is built from 14 residues. Trimming removed 3 bases from V and 5 bases from J; junction bases left unmatched: 3. The CDR3 coding sequence is TGTGCCAGCAGCTTGACAGGGACGAATGAAAAACTGTTTTTT. Its protein is CASSLTGTNEKLFF. Filled out from reference TRBV7-2 and TRBJ1-4, the complete variable domain reads GAGVSQSPSNKVTEKGKDVELRCDPISGHTALYWYRQSLGQGLEFLIYFQGNSAPDKSGLPSDRFSAERTGGSVSTLTIQRTQQEDSAVYLCASSLTGTNEKLFFGSGTQLSVL.

The chain links TRBV6-5 to TRBJ1-5, with 10 nucleotides matching TRBD1. Germline-derived CDR1 and CDR2 are MNHEY and SVGAGI. V was clipped by 5 bases and J by 5 bases; unmatched bases: 6. The CDR3 is made up of 15 amino acids. The CDR3 here is CASSPKTGGHQPQHF. CDR3 in DNA: TGTGCCAGCAGTCCTAAGACAGGGGGCCATCAGCCCCAGCATTTT.

This clone was seen only once. The J gene is TRBJ2-3, the V gene TRBV5-6, with 7 bases lining up with TRBD2. Per germline, CDR1 SGHDT and CDR2 YYEEEE. The CDR3 has 16 residues. V lost 3 bases, J lost 0 bases, and 7 bases stayed unmatched. This CDR3 reads CASSSVTSRSTDTQYF. CDR3 bases: TGTGCCAGCAGCTCAGTGACTAGCCGCAGCACAGATACGCAGTATTTT.

A single count supports this clone. The rearrangement links TRBV6-4 to TRBJ2-1; maybe TRBD2 (6 bases). The germline CDR1 and CDR2 sequences are MRHNA and SNTAGT. CDR3 length equals 14 residues. V lost 0 bases and J 8 bases, leaving 11 bases between the germline ends. CDR3 sequence reads: CASSDSGGNDEQFF. In nucleotides, the CDR3 is TGTGCCAGCAGTGACTCCGGGGGTAACGATGAGCAGTTCTTC.